These 24 T cell receptor beta chains came from one sample sequenced in a study of blood T cell repertoires in COVID-19. Using immunoSEQ multiplex PCR, the repertoire was profiled, and TCRdb retains in-frame clones only, with some absent. The table includes hundreds of thousands of clones, around 87% detected once. The sample was peripheral blood. Receptors originate from a woman aged 50 to 60 with active or convalescent COVID-19.

J is TRBJ1-1 and V is TRBV18; no reliable D call. Trimming took off 3 bases at V and 0 bases at J, with 8 bases between the two ends. This CDR3 is built from 14 residues. Per the germline V gene, CDR1 is KGHSH and CDR2 is LQKENI. The CDR3 reads CASSPLSLNTEAFF. The CDR3 DNA reads as TGTGCCAGCTCACCGCTTAGTCTGAACACTGAAGCTTTCTTT.

This clone was seen only once. The V call is TRBV27, the J call TRBJ2-7; 8 bases line up with TRBD1. Germline V CDR1 and CDR2: MNHEY, SMNVEV (reference sequence). V shed 5 bases and J 0 bases; nucleotides not matched to a gene: 12. The CDR3 contains 17 residues. CDR3 region: CASSLRPGQGDSYEQYF. The DNA of the CDR3 is TGTGCCAGCAGTCTTAGACCAGGACAGGGTGACTCCTACGAGCAGTACTTC.

The CDR3 DNA reads as TGTGCCAGCAGCCCCGAGTCGCACGAGCAGTACTTC. Translating gives CASSPESHEQYF. The genes are TRBV5-5 and TRBJ2-7; D gene uncertain. From germline, CDR1 is SGHKS and CDR2 YYEKEE (reference sequence). CDR3 length: 12 amino acids. Trimming removed 4 bases at V and 5 bases at J, with 10 bases between.

CDR3 sequence reads: CASSLRQGSTEAFF. The CDR3 DNA reads TGTGCCAGCAGCCTCAGGCAGGGATCCACTGAAGCTTTCTTT. The genes are TRBV25-1 and TRBJ1-1; D might be TRBD1 (5 bases). Germline loops: CDR1 MGHDK, CDR2 SYGVNS. V lost 6 bases and J 4 bases, leaving 15 bases between the germline ends. The CDR3 loop spans 14 amino acids. The whole variable domain, remainder taken from reference TRBV25-1 and TRBJ1-1, is EADIYQTPRYLVIGTGKKITLECSQTMGHDKMYWYQQDPGMELHLIHYSYGVNSTEKGDLSSESTVSRIRTEHFPLTLESARPSHTSQYLCASSLRQGSTEAFFGQGTRLTVV.

The CDR3 nucleotides are TGCAGCGTTGCCGAGACAGGGAGAGGAAACACCATATATTTT. It is translated as CSVAETGRGNTIYF. The rearrangement links TRBV29-1 to TRBJ1-3; 7 bases line up with TRBD1. The CDR3 is made up of 14 amino acids. The junction had 7 bases not matched to a gene; V was cut back by 4 bases and J by 4 bases. Germline values: CDR1 SQVTM, CDR2 ANQGSEA.

The chain links TRBV5-4 to TRBJ2-7; 8 bases map to TRBD1. After removal of 3 bases from V and 2 bases from J, the junction contained 7 bases not matched to a gene. CDR1 is SGHNT, CDR2 YYREEE, per germline (reference sequence). This CDR3 has 15 residues. CDR3 in DNA: TGTGCCAGCAGCTCCCCGGGACAGGAAACCTACGAGCAGTACTTC. Its translation is CASSSPGQETYEQYF.

The gene calls are TRBV27 and TRBJ1-1, with D possibly TRBD1 on 5 matching bases. Trimming pared 6 bases from V and 8 bases from J, leaving 19 bases between. Germline V CDR1 and CDR2: MNHEY, SMNVEV (reference sequence). There are 14 residues in the CDR3. As DNA, the CDR3 is TGTGCCAGCAGCGTAGAGCAGGGTTATGGAGAAGCTTTCTTT. Its protein product is CASSVEQGYGEAFF.

Notes on this clone: The sample contains more than one DNA sequence encoding this CDR3. This chain connects TRBV19 to TRBJ1-5; the match to TRBD1 covers 7 bases. CDR1 is LNHDA, CDR2 SQIVND, per germline (reference sequence). This CDR3 is 13 amino acids long. V shed 7 bases and J 7 bases; nucleotides not matched to a gene: 7. This CDR3 reads CASTDRVNQPQHF. As DNA, the CDR3 is TGTGCCAGTACCGACAGGGTTAACCAGCCCCAGCATTTT.

This chain uses TRBV14 with TRBJ1-4; tentatively, D is TRBD1 (5 bases). V was trimmed by 0 bases and J by 2 bases, leaving 7 bases between them. The V gene's germline CDR1 is SGHDN and CDR2 FVKESK. The CDR3 spans 15 residues. The CDR3 loop is CASSQDAGTNEKLFF. CDR3 nucleotides: TGTGCCAGCAGCCAAGATGCAGGGACTAATGAAAAACTGTTTTTT. Complete variable domain (other parts from reference TRBV14 and TRBJ1-4): EAGVTQFPSHSVIEKGQTVTLRCDPISGHDNLYWYRRVMGKEIKFLLHFVKESKQDESGMPNNRFLAERTGGTYSTLKVQPAELEDSGVYFCASSQDAGTNEKLFFGSGTQLSVL.

The chain carries TRBV10-3 and TRBJ2-7, with a tentative D call TRBD2 (5 bases). The CDR3 totals 17 residues. Trimming stripped 3 bases from V and 1 base from J, with 19 bases between. Looked up from germline, CDR1 is ENHRY and CDR2 is SYGVKD. CDR3 sequence (DNA): TGTGCCATCAGTGACTTCACCTTGAGATCGGGGTCCTACGAGCAGTACTTC. This translates into CAISDFTLRSGSYEQYF.

The chain joins TRBV5-6 to TRBJ1-2; maybe TRBD1 (6 bases). From germline, CDR1 is SGHDT and CDR2 YYEEEE. CDR3 length equals 15 residues. Trimming cost V 5 bases and J 2 bases, with 16 bases left between them. The CDR3 is CASRAATGINYGYTF. As DNA, the CDR3 is TGTGCCAGCAGAGCTGCGACAGGAATAAACTATGGCTACACCTTC.

This chain joins TRBV20-1 and TRBJ2-7; D possibly corresponds to TRBD1 (5 bases). From germline, CDR1 is DFQATT and CDR2 SNEGSKA (reference sequence). Trimming removed 6 bases at V and 6 bases at J, with 12 bases between. The CDR3 is made up of 11 amino acids. As DNA, the CDR3 is TGCAGTGCCAATAGTGGGGCCGAGCAGTACTTC. This sequence encodes CSANSGAEQYF.

The V call is TRBV4-2, the J call TRBJ2-1; 8 bases match TRBD2. The germline gives CDR1 LGHNA, CDR2 YNFKEQ. The CDR3 is 16 residues long. The trim removed 3 bases at V and 6 bases at J, leaving 10 bases unmatched. The DNA for the CDR3 is TGTGCCAGCAGCCATACAAGCGGGAGCGGGTTCAATGAGCAGTTCTTC. Residues: CASSHTSGSGFNEQFF.

This rearrangement joins TRBV5-1 to TRBJ2-2, with D tentatively TRBD1 (6 bases). The V end was cut by 3 bases, the J end by 10 bases, with 10 bases between. This CDR3 is built from 12 residues. Germline V gene lookup returns CDR1 SGHRS and CDR2 YFSETQ. CDR3 nucleotides: TGCGCCAGCAGCTCAGGGGCGGTGGAGCTGTTTTTT. Translated, it gives CASSSGAVELFF. Full variable domain (missing parts from reference TRBV5-1 and TRBJ2-2): KAGVTQTPRYLIKTRGQQVTLSCSPISGHRSVSWYQQTPGQGLQFLFEYFSETQRNKGNFPGRFSGRQFSNSRSEMNVSTLELGDSALYLCASSSGAVELFFGEGSRLTVL.

V and J are TRBV7-8 and TRBJ2-5; 11 bases match TRBD2. This CDR3 is 19 amino acids long. V lost 1 base, J lost 4 bases, and 14 bases stayed unmatched. CDR1 is SGHVS and CDR2 is FQNEAQ in the germline V gene. The CDR3 DNA reads TGTGCCAGCAGCTTAGATCGCAGACTAGCGGGACGGGTTGGAGAGACCCAGTACTTC. It encodes CASSLDRRLAGRVGETQYF.

The chain carries TRBV20-1 and TRBJ2-7; D may be TRBD2 (6 bases). Per germline, CDR1 DFQATT and CDR2 SNEGSKA (reference sequence). With 3 bases removed from V and 6 bases from J, the gap between germline ends came to 15 bases. The CDR3 runs to 13 residues. In DNA form, the CDR3 reads TGCAGTGCTAGTTCCCCTACGGGACTCGAGCAGTACTTC. Translated: CSASSPTGLEQYF.

The chain recombines TRBV7-2 with TRBJ2-3; 7 bases agree with TRBD1. The junction had 10 bases not matched to a gene; V was cut back by 0 bases and J by 4 bases. Germline-derived CDR1 and CDR2 are SGHTA and FQGNSA. CDR3 size: 17 residues. CDR3 in DNA: TGTGCCAGCAGCTTAGCCTCGCCAGCGAGGGGGCCAGATACGCAGTATTTT. Its translation is CASSLASPARGPDTQYF.

The rearrangement uses TRBV5-1 and TRBJ1-2, with 7 bases aligning to TRBD1. Per germline, CDR1 SGHRS and CDR2 YFSETQ. This CDR3 is 14 amino acids long. V shed 2 bases, J shed 5 bases, and the junction held 6 bases outside the gene matches. CDR3 residues: CASSFEGAQYGYTF. Written as DNA, the CDR3 is TGCGCCAGCAGCTTTGAGGGGGCGCAGTATGGCTACACCTTC.

The chain recombines TRBV5-1 with TRBJ1-1; D uncertain. In germline, CDR1 is SGHRS, CDR2 YFSETQ. V was shortened by 2 bases and J by 8 bases, with 10 bases between the two germline ends. The CDR3 is 12 amino acids. The CDR3 loop is CASSLVRGEAFF. The CDR3 DNA sequence: TGCGCCAGCAGCTTAGTGAGAGGCGAAGCTTTCTTT.

V is TRBV30 and J is TRBJ1-2; a possible D gene is TRBD1 (5 bases). Germline CDR1 is GTSNPN and CDR2 is SVGIG (reference sequence). V was trimmed by 1 base and J by 7 bases, leaving 10 bases between them. This CDR3 region has 12 residues. The CDR3 loop is CAWSESGSGYTF. The DNA of the CDR3 is TGTGCCTGGAGTGAGTCAGGGTCTGGCTACACCTTC.

This chain uses TRBV6-5 with TRBJ1-1; the D gene is possibly TRBD1 (5 bases). The CDR3 spans 15 residues. The ends were cut back, 2 bases at V and 5 bases at J, with 15 bases in the middle. The germline V gene has CDR1 MNHEY and CDR2 SVGAGI. The CDR3 coding sequence is TGTGCCAGCAGTTACGTAGGGGTAGGCCTAACTGAAGCTTTCTTT. This translates into CASSYVGVGLTEAFF.

Concerning this clone: At one of its ends the junction is not consistent with the germline gene, which may arise from a read error. The chain is built from TRBV28 and TRBJ2-1; possibly TRBD2 for D (6 bases). The CDR3 runs to 14 residues. The germline V gene encodes CDR1 MDHEN and CDR2 SYDVKM. The DNA for the CDR3 is TGTGCCAGCAGTTCCCTGATGGGGCGGGAAGAAAATCTCTTC. This gives the protein CASSSLMGREENLF.

V and J are TRBV7-9 and TRBJ2-2; D might be TRBD2 (5 bases). This CDR3 region has 16 residues. CDR1 is SEHNR and CDR2 is FQNEAQ in the germline V gene (reference sequence). Deletions cut 2 bases from V and 0 bases from J, with 10 bases between. CDR3 protein: CASSLYGGSNTGELFF. In DNA, the CDR3 is TGTGCCAGCAGCTTATATGGCGGGTCGAACACCGGGGAGCTGTTTTTT.

The chain combines TRBV5-1 with TRBJ2-1, with a tentative D call TRBD1 (5 bases). Trimming took 0 bases from V and 7 from J, leaving 8 bases between them. This CDR3 spans 13 amino acids. CDR1 and CDR2 (germline): SGHRS, YFSETQ. CDR3 amino acids: CASSLEGLNEQFF. DNA for the CDR3: TGCGCCAGCAGCTTGGAGGGGCTAAATGAGCAGTTCTTC.